This T cell receptor (beta chain) was sequenced for a study of cytomegalovirus exposure and HLA in healthy donors. The wider study: Early release data held 85 million or so unique TCRs from HLA-typed donors. The study, taken as a whole, reports: Both high specificity and high sensitivity reportedly marked the classifier's diagnosis of cytomegalovirus status.

As to this clone: What it recognizes is unknown.

CDR1 is SGDLS, CDR2 YYNGEE, per germline. The CDR3 is 18 amino acids. Trimming stripped 0 bases from V and 6 bases from J, with 24 bases between. The PCR made use of 60 Vbeta and 13 Jbeta primers. Generated by immunoSEQ multiplex PCR, the TCRdb table keeps only in-frame clones and is missing some. The data contain under 90,000 clones, around 70% of them seen just once; the ten biggest clones take up approximately 7.6%. Specimen: PBMCs. This chain joins TRBV9 and TRBJ1-1; D is perhaps TRBD1 (6 bases). The receptor comes from a man aged 40-55 years in good health and CMV-seropositive. CDR3 region: CASSVVPWGTQGKSEAFF. The CDR3 DNA reads TGTGCCAGCAGCGTAGTCCCGTGGGGGACACAGGGTAAATCTGAAGCTTTCTTT. Drawing the rest from reference TRBV9 and TRBJ1-1, the complete variable domain is DSGVTQTPKHLITATGQRVTLRCSPRSGDLSVYWYQQSLDQGLQFLIQYYNGEERAKGNILERFSAQQFPDLHSELNLSSLELGDSALYFCASSVVPWGTQGKSEAFFGQGTRLTVV.